Listed here is a single T cell receptor beta chain. What it binds is unknown. The CDR3 contains 14 residues. Germline values: CDR1 DFQATT, CDR2 SNEGSKA (reference sequence). V was pared by 3 bases and J by 2 bases, with 14 bases between. With iRepertoire HTBI primers and Arm-PCR of CDR3 regions, TCR beta libraries were built. In TCRdb, the multiplex PCR reads were re-called with MiXCR into one record per CDR3 protein. This table holds about 430,000 distinct CDR3 sequences, 21% found once. The sample belongs to a study of regulatory T cells in long-lasting Graves disease. In the study overall: Over-5-year antithyroid drug use with positive TSH receptor antibodies defined persistent Graves' disease in the study. Points from the study as a whole: Owing to a sample size that was small, accuracy may have been reduced. TCR diversity in persistent Graves' patients was below that of newly diagnosed ones.

Time point noted: persistent/refractory GD, antithyroid drugs over 5 years with positive TRAb. PBMC-derived RNA was used for the TCR library. Xi'an, China, was home to the endocrinology department that provided patients. J is TRBJ2-7 and V is TRBV20-1; D is possibly TRBD1 (5 bases). The TCR was taken from a female donor with Graves disease. This specimen was peripheral blood mononuclear cells (PBMCs), taken when the disease was refractory, from a patient treated with antithyroid drugs. The CDR3, as DNA: TGCAGTGCTAGGTATGGGGCTCCACCCTACGAGCAGTACTTC. Its protein is CSARYGAPPYEQYF.